One and the same sample provided the 17 T cell receptor beta chains below, sequenced in a study of shared clonotypes between healthy human individuals. This table comes from immunoSEQ multiplex PCR, and its TCRdb copy is limited to in-frame clones, with some not included. The table has a few million clones, just over 90% seen once. The specimen sequenced was naive CD4+ T cells sorted from blood. Subset here: CD45RA+ positively selected. The receptors derive from a man younger than 30 in good health.

The V call is TRBV19, the J call TRBJ2-2; D unclear. Germline values: CDR1 LNHDA, CDR2 SQIVND (reference sequence). V lost 1 base, J lost 0 bases, and 6 bases lay in between. The CDR3 is 15 residues long. The CDR3 DNA reads TGTGCCAGTAGTATAGCTCCTACGAACACCGGGGAGCTGTTTTTT. This sequence encodes CASSIAPTNTGELFF.

The chain uses TRBV5-6 and TRBJ2-1; a weak D match, TRBD2 (5 bases). The CDR3 has 11 amino acids. In germline, CDR1 is SGHDT, CDR2 YYEEEE. Trimming pared 4 bases from V and 8 bases from J, leaving 7 bases between. CDR3 DNA: TGTGCCAGCAGCCGGGGTGATGAGCAGTTCTTC. The encoded protein is CASSRGDEQFF.

On this clone: The sample carries other DNA sequences with the same CDR3. V is TRBV7-8 and J is TRBJ2-5; D not resolved. The V and J ends lost 1 base and 2 bases respectively, with 8 bases between them. The CDR3 spans 14 residues. Germline V gene data show CDR1 as SGHVS and CDR2 as FQNEAQ. The chain's CDR3 is CASSLDRSQETQYF. CDR3 bases: TGTGCCAGCAGCTTAGATCGCAGTCAAGAGACCCAGTACTTC.

V usage is TRBV6-5 and J usage is TRBJ1-3; 7 bases are a match to TRBD1. The germline CDR1 and CDR2 sequences are MNHEY and SVGAGI. The CDR3 loop spans 14 amino acids. V was clipped by 7 bases and J by 2 bases; unmatched bases: 5. CDR3 DNA: TGTGCCAGCACGCGACAGGGTCCTGGAAACACCATATATTTT. Amino acid sequence: CASTRQGPGNTIYF.

The chain employs TRBV15 and TRBJ2-7, with 8 bases identical to TRBD2. The germline CDR1 and CDR2 sequences are LNHNV and YYDKDF (reference sequence). Trimming took 0 bases from V and 5 from J; bases not matched to a gene: 9. This CDR3 has 16 residues. The CDR3 sequence is CATSREGGTSNHEQYF. CDR3 nucleotides: TGTGCCACCAGCAGAGAGGGCGGGACTAGTAACCACGAGCAGTACTTC.

The chain recombines TRBV9 with TRBJ2-4, with 13 bases identical to TRBD2. CDR1 SGDLS and CDR2 YYNGEE come from the germline V gene. V lost 0 bases and J lost 0; bases outside the gene matches: 6. This CDR3 region has 19 residues. CDR3 sequence: CASSVDGLAGALAKNIQYF. DNA of the CDR3: TGTGCCAGCAGCGTAGATGGACTAGCGGGGGCATTAGCCAAAAACATTCAGTACTTC.

This sequence joins TRBV5-1 and TRBJ1-2; 8 bases are a match to TRBD1. V trimming: 4 bases; J trimming: 4 bases; junction bases outside the gene matches: 6. Germline V lookup: CDR1 SGHRS, CDR2 YFSETQ. The CDR3 is made up of 14 amino acids. The CDR3 DNA sequence: TGCGCCAGCAGCGTGACAGGGGAGGCCTATGGCTACACCTTC. As protein: CASSVTGEAYGYTF.

The rearrangement uses TRBV18 and TRBJ2-3, with D perhaps TRBD1 (6 bases). The V and J ends lost 3 bases and 12 bases respectively, with 16 bases between them. From germline, CDR1 is KGHSH and CDR2 LQKENI. This CDR3 is 13 amino acids long. This CDR3 reads CASSPKGGENQYF. The CDR3, as DNA: TGTGCCAGCTCACCTAAAGGGGGAGAGAATCAGTATTTT.

V and J are TRBV6-1 and TRBJ1-1, with TRBD1 matching 8 bases. The CDR3 has 14 amino acids. Unmatched junction bases numbered 6, after V lost 5 bases and J lost 4 bases. Per germline, CDR1 MNHNS and CDR2 SASEGT. CDR3 amino acids: CASSRGGQGTEAFF. The CDR3 nucleotides read TGTGCCAGCAGTCGGGGCGGACAGGGCACTGAAGCTTTCTTT.

In this sample, this clone turned up once. The chain couples TRBV21-1 to TRBJ1-6. TRBV21-1 is flagged as a pseudogene. There are 17 residues in the CDR3. CDR3 protein: CASSKRSKKAYNSPLHF. CDR3 sequence (DNA): TGTGCCAGCAGCAAACGAAGTAAAAAGGCCTATAATTCACCCCTCCACTTT.

This rearrangement joins TRBV19 to TRBJ1-2; D not certain. The CDR3 extends over 15 amino acids. The V and J ends lost 2 bases and 2 bases respectively, with 12 bases between them. Germline CDR1 and CDR2: LNHDA and SQIVND (reference sequence). CDR3 residues: CASSISSGANYGYTF. DNA for the CDR3: TGTGCCAGTAGTATAAGTAGCGGCGCGAACTATGGCTACACCTTC.

The chain uses TRBV30 and TRBJ1-5; a possible D gene is TRBD1 (5 bases). V was clipped by 8 bases and J by 1 base, with 21 bases between them. Germline V gene lookup returns CDR1 GTSNPN and CDR2 SVGIG (reference sequence). The CDR3 has 16 amino acids. In DNA, the CDR3 is TGTGCCCCAATGGGCGGGGACGTCAAGAGCAATCAGCCCCAGCATTTT. Protein: CAPMGGDVKSNQPQHF.

This chain connects TRBV7-9 to TRBJ2-2; 9 bases are a match to TRBD1. V shed 5 bases and J 6 bases; nucleotides not matched to a gene: 10. Germline V lookup: CDR1 SEHNR, CDR2 FQNEAQ (reference sequence). This CDR3 has 16 residues. CDR3 region: CASSQPGQGLPGELFF. The CDR3 nucleotides are TGTGCCAGCAGCCAACCGGGACAGGGCCTCCCCGGGGAGCTGTTTTTT.

The chain combines TRBV4-1 with TRBJ2-1; D not resolved. CDR1 is MGHRA and CDR2 is YSYEKL in the germline V gene. Deletions cut 4 bases from V and 6 bases from J, with 7 bases between. The CDR3 contains 12 residues. CDR3 sequence (DNA): TGCGCCAGCAGCCTGGAACGCAATGAGCAGTTCTTC. It specifies CASSLERNEQFF.

V is TRBV2 and J is TRBJ2-5; D is undetermined. V was pared by 4 bases and J by 7 bases, with 13 bases between. The CDR3 runs 13 residues. Per the germline V gene, CDR1 is SNHLY and CDR2 is FYNNEI. The CDR3 region is CASSAGPLGTQYF. CDR3 DNA: TGTGCCAGCAGTGCTGGGCCTCTAGGGACCCAGTACTTC. Complete variable domain (other parts from reference TRBV2 and TRBJ2-5): EPEVTQTPSHQVTQMGQEVILRCVPISNHLYFYWYRQILGQKVEFLVSFYNNEISEKSEIFDDQFSVERPDGSNFTLKIRSTKLEDSAMYFCASSAGPLGTQYFGPGTRLLVL.

The chain recombines TRBV21-1 with TRBJ2-7; the listed D gene, TRBD2, was not tested against the DNA. TRBV21-1 is shown as a pseudogene. This CDR3 is built from 13 residues. In DNA, the CDR3 is TGTGCCAGCCTAACTAGCGGGAACTACGAGCAGTACTTC. It encodes CASLTSGNYEQYF.

The genes are TRBV11-3 and TRBJ2-3, with 9 positions matching TRBD1. Trimming cost V 3 bases and J 3 bases; bases outside gene matches: 13. Germline CDR1 is SGHNT and CDR2 is YENEEA. This CDR3 contains 18 residues. The DNA for the CDR3 is TGTGCCAGCAGCTTCGGACAGGGGCGACTAGGAGGGACAGATACGCAGTATTTT. Translation: CASSFGQGRLGGTDTQYF.